A selection of T cell receptor beta chains follows, all from one sample in a study of radiotherapy plus CTLA-4 blockade in lung cancer. The protocol was immunoSEQ multiplex PCR, while the TCRdb copy is restricted to in-frame clones and leaves out a portion. The data contain 40,000 or so clones, around 63% of them singletons. The specimen was peripheral blood, collected from a patient treated with radiotherapy plus ipilimumab. The receptor source for this set is a human donor with non-small cell lung cancer who had a partial response to radiotherapy plus ipilimumab. Both conserved end residues are part of each CDR3. The order of the fields is CDR3 protein, V gene, J gene, D gene. A D gene is named only where the DNA matches it firmly.

CASRDGQPSYEQYF	TRBV6-1	TRBJ2-7	.
CASSLFGGGNGYTF	TRBV5-1	TRBJ1-2	.
CSARDNGKLFF	TRBV20-1	TRBJ1-4	.
CASSRDSSAGTEAFF	TRBV5-1	TRBJ1-1	.
CAWSRDRRPFGQYF	TRBV30	TRBJ2-7	.
CASRGEYYNEQFF	TRBV5-1	TRBJ2-1	.
CASSSQGNYGYTF	TRBV7-2	TRBJ1-2	.
CASRRGLTGVGEKLFF	TRBV5-1	TRBJ1-4	TRBD1
CASSTSISGSRETQYF	TRBV7-3	TRBJ2-5	TRBD2
CASNQGGDRGSYEQYF	TRBV4-1	TRBJ2-7	TRBD1
CASSSRGYTQYF	TRBV6-1	TRBJ2-3	TRBD2
CASSWDRQGGAKNIQYF	TRBV5-1	TRBJ2-4	TRBD1
CASSVDRLTEAFF	TRBV5-1	TRBJ1-1	.
CASSLIGGVAGETQYF	TRBV7-3	TRBJ2-5	.
CATLQGPSYEQYF	TRBV6-5	TRBJ2-7	.
CTSSQDPAGGVLGKLFF	TRBV4-1	TRBJ1-4	TRBD1
CASSLVLSNQPQHF	TRBV5-1	TRBJ1-5	.
CASSQYTSGLYNEQFF	TRBV4-1	TRBJ2-1	TRBD2
CASSGRQGAQDSPLHF	TRBV2	TRBJ1-6	TRBD1
CASSPPSRETQYF	TRBV18	TRBJ2-5	.
CASSTSGIPYEQYF	TRBV19	TRBJ2-7	TRBD2
CALGQGPDTQYF	TRBV30	TRBJ2-3	TRBD1
CAITPGLAGGSYEQYF	TRBV10-3	TRBJ2-7	TRBD2
CASSQGAVYEQYF	TRBV14	TRBJ2-7	.
CASSLEGAGGYTF	TRBV7-2	TRBJ1-2	TRBD1
CATSRERGSQETQYF	TRBV15	TRBJ2-5	TRBD2
CASSQAPTVNTEAFF	TRBV5-8	TRBJ1-1	.
CASSLGTGGDIQYF	TRBV5-4	TRBJ2-4	TRBD1
CASSSVDGGEQFF	TRBV5-4	TRBJ2-1	.
CALREAMDTEAFF	TRBV2	TRBJ1-1	.
CAWRGTSRNIQYF	TRBV30	TRBJ2-4	TRBD2
CASSKAASGRREESYEQYF	TRBV21-1	TRBJ2-7	.
CAWSGGTGLYEQYF	TRBV30	TRBJ2-7	.
CASSGSGRGADTQYF	TRBV9	TRBJ2-3	TRBD2
CASSLKGLAGRASTYEQYF	TRBV11-1	TRBJ2-7	TRBD2
CASSGEQGREQYF	TRBV6-1	TRBJ2-7	.
CASSSPSGSGDTQYF	TRBV5-1	TRBJ2-3	TRBD2
CASSYSRRDEAFF	TRBV6-5	TRBJ1-1	.
CASQGGARTEVNQETQYF	TRBV28	TRBJ2-5	.
CASSTGASGALREQYF	TRBV7-2	TRBJ2-7	TRBD2
CASSPSSSGGRFF	TRBV5-1	TRBJ2-1	TRBD2
CAWSGGETQYF	TRBV30	TRBJ2-5	.
CASSSRPGNYPYEQYF	TRBV7-6	TRBJ2-7	.
CASSVGGKTGVWRGTEAFF	TRBV6-1	TRBJ1-1	TRBD1
CASRVTGTDLSDTQYF	TRBV27	TRBJ2-3	.
CASSLEPGQGAYEQYF	TRBV7-9	TRBJ2-7	TRBD1